The 29 T cell receptor beta chains listed next were all sequenced from one sample in a study of blood T cell repertoires in COVID-19. Measured with immunoSEQ multiplex PCR; TCRdb has only the in-frame clones, and not every one. Of fewer than 130,000 clones detected, about 70% appear once; the ten largest clones hold 7.6%. Input material: peripheral blood. The receptors derive from a woman aged 55 to 70 with acute or convalescent COVID-19.

This clone was detected a few times. The V gene is TRBV27, the J gene TRBJ2-7, with a weak D call TRBD1 (5 bases). V was cut by 10 bases and J by 3 bases, with 13 bases left in between. This CDR3 comprises 12 residues. Looked up from germline, CDR1 is MNHEY and CDR2 is SMNVEV (reference sequence). This chain's CDR3 is CATWTPNYEQYF. CDR3 in DNA: TGTGCCACTTGGACACCCAACTACGAGCAGTACTTC.

This chain joins TRBV27 and TRBJ1-5, with D perhaps matching TRBD1 (6 bases). Germline assignment: CDR1 MNHEY and CDR2 SMNVEV (reference sequence). The CDR3 extends over 14 amino acids. The germline V and J ends were trimmed by 4 bases and 2 bases, with 9 bases remaining between them. CDR3 nucleotides: TGTGCCAGCAGTTCGGACAGACGCAATCAGCCCCAGCATTTT. Protein: CASSSDRRNQPQHF.

This sequence joins TRBV2 and TRBJ2-6, with 7 bases matching TRBD1. The CDR3 is made up of 16 amino acids. Germline loops: CDR1 SNHLY, CDR2 FYNNEI. V dropped 6 bases and J dropped 2; count of bases not matched to a gene: 7. CDR3 in amino acids: CASRPDRVAGANVLTF. Here the CDR3 DNA reads TGTGCCAGCAGACCTGACAGGGTTGCTGGGGCCAACGTCCTGACTTTC.

V usage is TRBV5-1 and J usage is TRBJ2-5; 8 bases are a match to TRBD1. The CDR3 totals 13 residues. Germline CDR1 is SGHRS and CDR2 is YFSETQ. With 0 bases clipped from V and 11 bases from J, the junction kept 6 bases outside the gene matches. CDR3 sequence (DNA): TGCGCCAGCAGCTTGGATCCGGGACAGGATCAGTACTTC. Its translation is CASSLDPGQDQYF. The variable domain in full, with the rest retrieved from reference TRBV5-1 and TRBJ2-5, is KAGVTQTPRYLIKTRGQQVTLSCSPISGHRSVSWYQQTPGQGLQFLFEYFSETQRNKGNFPGRFSGRQFSNSRSEMNVSTLELGDSALYLCASSLDPGQDQYFGPGTRLLVL.

The chain combines TRBV7-2 with TRBJ1-4; D not resolved. The ends were cut back, 5 bases at V and 4 bases at J, with 14 bases in the middle. Germline CDR1 reads SGHTA; CDR2 reads FQGNSA. The CDR3 has 15 amino acids. Written as DNA, the CDR3 is TGTGCCAGCAGCCCGGATTCACAGCATAATGAAAAACTGTTTTTT. Its protein product is CASSPDSQHNEKLFF.

V is TRBV15 and J is TRBJ1-6, with 9 nucleotides matching TRBD1. Germline V gives CDR1 LNHNV, CDR2 YYDKDF (reference sequence). Trimming cost V 1 base and J 7 bases; bases outside gene matches: 5. This CDR3 comprises 16 residues. The CDR3 sequence: CATSRAQGARNSPLHF. CDR3 DNA: TGTGCCACCAGCAGAGCACAGGGGGCTCGGAATTCACCCCTCCACTTT.

This chain links TRBV4-2 with TRBJ2-5, with TRBD2 matching over 11 bases. CDR1 is LGHNA, CDR2 YNFKEQ, per germline. J gave up 5 bases and V 3 bases, and 8 bases lay outside the gene matches. The CDR3 spans 16 residues. CDR3 amino acids: CASSQTLAGAGETQYF. Here the CDR3 DNA reads TGTGCCAGCAGCCAGACACTAGCGGGGGCGGGGGAGACCCAGTACTTC.

V is TRBV5-1 and J is TRBJ1-1, with TRBD1 matching 8 bases. J lost 7 bases, V lost 4 bases, and 12 bases had no gene match. This CDR3 comprises 15 residues. Germline assignment: CDR1 SGHRS and CDR2 YFSETQ. The CDR3 loop is CASSVNTGGGYEAFF. The CDR3 DNA sequence: TGCGCCAGCAGCGTCAATACAGGGGGTGGCTATGAAGCTTTCTTT.

Only a few counts were recorded for this clone. The chain's CDR3 is CAISGMSGKGYEQYF. CDR3 coding DNA: TGTGCCATCAGTGGAATGTCAGGGAAAGGTTACGAGCAGTACTTC. The chain carries TRBV10-3 and TRBJ2-7; D is possibly TRBD1 (5 bases). V dropped 4 bases and J dropped 4 bases, with 17 bases sitting between them. This CDR3 contains 15 residues. Germline CDR1 reads ENHRY; CDR2 reads SYGVKD.

There are a few counts of this clone. The V and J genes are TRBV29-1 and TRBJ2-3, with a weak D call TRBD1 (5 bases). With 3 bases removed from V and 0 bases from J, the gap between germline ends came to 16 bases. The CDR3 covers 16 residues. In germline, CDR1 is SQVTM, CDR2 ANQGSEA. For the CDR3, the DNA is TGCAGCGTTGATGGGGCAGACCCTGGGAGCACAGATACGCAGTATTTT. It specifies CSVDGADPGSTDTQYF.

The CDR3, as DNA: TGTGCCAGCCGATGGTTGGACACACAGAACACTGAAGCTTTCTTT. This translates into CASRWLDTQNTEAFF. This chain links TRBV18 with TRBJ1-1; TRBD1 is a possible D gene (5 bases). V dropped 8 bases and J dropped 1 base, with 17 bases sitting between them. In germline, CDR1 is KGHSH, CDR2 LQKENI. The CDR3 spans 15 residues.

This rearrangement joins TRBV6-5 to TRBJ1-5; D is unresolved. Trimming took 5 bases from V and 7 from J, leaving 15 bases between them. Germline loops: CDR1 MNHEY, CDR2 SVGAGI. The CDR3 extends over 14 amino acids. The CDR3 sequence: CASSKTGNGQPQHF. The DNA of the CDR3 is TGTGCCAGCAGTAAGACGGGTAATGGGCAGCCCCAGCATTTT.

The chain joins TRBV5-1 to TRBJ2-7, with D possibly being TRBD1 (6 bases). Trimming took off 4 bases at V and 5 bases at J, with 16 bases between the two ends. This CDR3 contains 14 residues. The germline V gene encodes CDR1 SGHRS and CDR2 YFSETQ. CDR3 nucleotides: TGCGCCAGCAGCGCCAGGGGCGTTCGAGACGAGCAGTACTTC. It yields the protein CASSARGVRDEQYF.

This clone has only one observation. The chain is built from TRBV15 and TRBJ1-1, with D tentatively TRBD1 (5 bases). The CDR3 has 14 residues. Germline loops: CDR1 LNHNV, CDR2 YYDKDF (reference sequence). V lost 4 bases and J 2 bases, leaving 11 bases between the germline ends. CDR3 DNA: TGTGCCACCAGCAAGCAACAGGTAAACACTGAAGCTTTCTTT. This translates into CATSKQQVNTEAFF.

CDR3 sequence (DNA): TGTGCCAGCAGGTCGACAGGGGAGAGTCAGCCCCAGCATTTT. Translated, it gives CASRSTGESQPQHF. The chain couples TRBV28 to TRBJ1-5, with 8 bases identical to TRBD1. The germline V gene has CDR1 MDHEN and CDR2 SYDVKM. This CDR3 region has 14 residues. Trimming cost V 6 bases and J 6 bases; bases outside gene matches: 7.

This clone has just a few counts. The chain has TRBV7-8 and TRBJ2-7, with a tentative D call TRBD1 (5 bases). The germline CDR1 and CDR2 sequences are SGHVS and FQNEAQ. This CDR3 contains 12 residues. Trimming shortened V by 6 bases and J by 6 bases, and 12 bases separated the two germline ends. The CDR3 DNA reads as TGTGCCAGCAGTGGAAGGGGTGGCGAGCAGTACTTC. Its protein is CASSGRGGEQYF.

A few counts support this clone. The V gene is TRBV11-2, the J gene TRBJ1-5, with D possibly TRBD1 on 5 matching bases. V was pared by 5 bases and J by 4 bases, with 9 bases between. From germline, CDR1 is SGHAT and CDR2 FQNNGV. The CDR3 spans 13 residues. In DNA form, the CDR3 reads TGTGCCAGCAGCGCCAGGGTAAATCAGCCCCAGCATTTT. Its translation: CASSARVNQPQHF.

The chain employs TRBV28 and TRBJ1-1, with unresolved D. Per germline, CDR1 MDHEN and CDR2 SYDVKM. The CDR3 is 14 amino acids. V was shortened by 7 bases and J by 5 bases, with 17 bases between the two germline ends. The CDR3, as DNA: TGTGCCAGCACTCCCCGAGGGAGTAGGACTGAAGCTTTCTTT. Amino acids: CASTPRGSRTEAFF.

The V and J genes are TRBV7-2 and TRBJ1-2; TRBD1 agrees at 10 bases. The germline CDR1 and CDR2 sequences are SGHTA and FQGNSA. The CDR3 is 14 residues long. V gave up 5 bases and J gave up 4 bases; unmatched junction bases: 4. The CDR3 bases are TGTGCCAGCAGCCTGACAGGGGGCGGCTATGGCTACACCTTC. Residues: CASSLTGGGYGYTF.

The V and J genes are TRBV5-4 and TRBJ1-2; 7 bases agree with TRBD1. Germline CDR1 SGHNT, CDR2 YYREEE (reference sequence). This CDR3 comprises 16 residues. Germline trimming cut 5 bases from V and 0 bases from J; bases unmatched to any gene: 10. CDR3 nucleotide sequence: TGTGCCAGCAGTAGCCCTACAGGGGAAACTAACTATGGCTACACCTTC. Protein: CASSSPTGETNYGYTF.

The V gene is TRBV2, the J gene TRBJ1-2, with 7 bases that match TRBD1. The CDR3 has 12 amino acids. From germline, CDR1 is SNHLY and CDR2 FYNNEI. The V gene end was trimmed by 11 bases and the J gene end by 4 bases; junction bases not matched to a gene: 7. The CDR3 sequence: CAGKGQFYGYTF. CDR3 sequence (DNA): TGTGCCGGAAAGGGACAGTTCTATGGCTACACCTTC. Filled out from reference TRBV2 and TRBJ1-2, the complete variable domain reads EPEVTQTPSHQVTQMGQEVILRCVPISNHLYFYWYRQILGQKVEFLVSFYNNEISEKSEIFDDQFSVERPDGSNFTLKIRSTKLEDSAMYFCAGKGQFYGYTFGSGTRLTVV.

The V gene is TRBV24-1, the J gene TRBJ2-7; TRBD2 matches at 7 bases. CDR3 length equals 14 residues. V lost 4 bases, J lost 2 bases, and 4 bases stayed unmatched. Germline V CDR1 and CDR2: KGHDR, SFDVKD. The CDR3 protein is CATSESGGTYEQYF. The CDR3, as DNA: TGTGCCACCAGTGAATCGGGGGGTACCTACGAGCAGTACTTC.

The chain's CDR3 is CASTGQGGTGELFF. The CDR3, as DNA: TGTGCCAGCACCGGACAGGGGGGCACCGGGGAGCTGTTTTTT. The chain couples TRBV2 to TRBJ2-2; 10 nucleotides match TRBD1. Germline V gene sequence: CDR1 SNHLY, CDR2 FYNNEI. The CDR3 spans 14 residues. The V and J ends lost 7 bases and 4 bases, in that order; junction bases with no gene match: 3.

This clone is a singleton in its sample. This chain joins TRBV7-6 and TRBJ2-7; 8 bases are a match to TRBD1. CDR1 and CDR2 (germline): SGHVS, FNYEAQ. This CDR3 is 15 amino acids long. V trimming: 1 base; J trimming: 5 bases; junction bases outside the gene matches: 7. CDR3 protein: CASSLGQGAFDEQYF. For the CDR3, the DNA is TGTGCCAGCAGCTTAGGGCAGGGGGCCTTCGACGAGCAGTACTTC.

The chain is built from TRBV12-3 or TRBV12-4 and TRBJ2-3; TRBD2 is a possible D gene (5 bases). V dropped 6 bases and J dropped 6 bases, with 13 bases sitting between them. This CDR3 has 13 residues. CDR3 bases: TGTGCCAGCAGAACACTAGTCCCGGATACGCAGTATTTT. It specifies CASRTLVPDTQYF.

V usage is TRBV28 and J usage is TRBJ2-4; perhaps TRBD1 as D (5 bases). V lost 6 bases and J 0 bases, leaving 15 bases between the germline ends. Germline CDR1 is MDHEN and CDR2 is SYDVKM. This CDR3 spans 16 amino acids. CDR3 loop: CASSRNQGIAKNIQYF. CDR3 in DNA: TGTGCCAGCAGCCGAAACCAGGGAATAGCCAAAAACATTCAGTACTTC.

The rearrangement uses TRBV5-5 and TRBJ1-2, with 9 nucleotides matching TRBD1. The CDR3 covers 14 residues. Germline V gene sequence: CDR1 SGHKS, CDR2 YYEKEE (reference sequence). J gave up 6 bases and V 2 bases, and 5 bases lay outside the gene matches. CDR3 region: CASSFDRGTDGYTF. The CDR3, as DNA: TGTGCCAGCAGCTTCGACAGGGGGACGGATGGCTACACCTTC.

This clone was detected once. The J gene is TRBJ2-5, the V gene TRBV24-1; TRBD2 might be the D (6 bases). The CDR3 runs to 17 residues. Germline V lookup: CDR1 KGHDR, CDR2 SFDVKD. V dropped 5 bases and J dropped 1 base, with 19 bases sitting between them. CDR3 DNA sequence: TGTGCCACCAGTGGGTTGGTTGGAGGGATCGGCCAAGAGACCCAGTACTTC. Translation: CATSGLVGGIGQETQYF.

This clone was detected only once. The chain employs TRBV30 and TRBJ1-4; D is ambiguous. Trimming shortened V by 0 bases and J by 8 bases, and 16 bases separated the two germline ends. The CDR3 is 15 amino acids. Germline assignment: CDR1 GTSNPN and CDR2 SVGIG (reference sequence). Here the CDR3 reads CAWSVLSGFGEKLFF. CDR3 DNA sequence: TGTGCCTGGAGTGTACTTTCGGGGTTTGGGGAAAAACTGTTTTTT. Variable domain in full (rest from reference TRBV30 and TRBJ1-4): SQTIHQWPATLVQPVGSPLSLECTVEGTSNPNLYWYRQAAGRGLQLLFYSVGIGQISSEVPQNLSASRPQDRQFILSSKKLLLSDSGFYLCAWSVLSGFGEKLFFGSGTQLSVL.